The T cell receptor (beta chain) described here comes from a study of T-cell memory formation after mild COVID-19. As for the study in general: TCR clustering was largely donor specific. General observations from the study: For second-wave clones that peaked at day 37, SARS-CoV-2 specificity went unverified.

A single record per CDR3 protein comes from TCRdb applying MiXCR to the 5' RACE reads. The profile shows about 560,000 distinct CDR3 sequences, approximately 21% of them singletons. Notes on this clonotype: The antigen is unknown.

The receptor's source is an adult woman who had mild COVID-19 (a few samples of this study predate the infection). Cell type and time point are not known. Sequences were obtained from PBMCs or a T cell subset sorted from them (not recorded which).

The CDR3 here is CASSRQPGQGRFGLAEAFF. The CDR3 nucleotides read TGTGCCAGCAGCCGACAACCCGGACAGGGGAGGTTTGGTCTAGCTGAAGCTTTCTTT. The chain joins TRBV7-9 to TRBJ1-1, with 9 bases fitting TRBD1. With V trimmed by 5 bases and J by 6 bases, 22 bases remained unmatched. CDR1 is SEHNR, CDR2 FQNEAQ, per germline (reference sequence). This CDR3 is 19 amino acids long.